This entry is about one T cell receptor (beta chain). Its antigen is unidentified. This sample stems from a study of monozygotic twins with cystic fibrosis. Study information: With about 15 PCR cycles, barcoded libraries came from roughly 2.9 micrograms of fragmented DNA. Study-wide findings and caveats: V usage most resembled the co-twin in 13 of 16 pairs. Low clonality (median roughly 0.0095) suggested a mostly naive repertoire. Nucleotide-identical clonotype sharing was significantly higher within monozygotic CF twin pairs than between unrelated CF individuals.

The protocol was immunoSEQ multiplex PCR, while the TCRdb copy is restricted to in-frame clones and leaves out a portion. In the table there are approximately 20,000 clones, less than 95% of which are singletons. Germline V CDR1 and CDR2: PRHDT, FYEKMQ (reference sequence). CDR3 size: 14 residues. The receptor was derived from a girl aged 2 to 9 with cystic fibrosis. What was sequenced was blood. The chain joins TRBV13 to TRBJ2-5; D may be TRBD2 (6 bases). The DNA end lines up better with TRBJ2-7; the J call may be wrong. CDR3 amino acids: CASSFYSGGDEQYF. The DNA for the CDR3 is TGTGCCAGCAGCTTTTATAGCGGCGGGGACGAGCAGTACTTC.